This entry describes one T cell receptor (beta chain). This specimen belongs to a study of blood T cell repertoires in COVID-19. Per the germline V gene, CDR1 is MNHEY and CDR2 is SMNVEV (reference sequence). The V gene lost 0 bases and the J gene lost 2 bases, with 9 bases spanning the gap. This CDR3 comprises 15 residues. Original handling: Reference gene primer amplification yielded estimated nucleated cell counts. TCRdb's table, derived via immunoSEQ multiplex PCR, lists solely in-frame clones and lacks some. D and trimming were read from the DNA, whereas the V and J calls and clone size are those reported in that table. The table has around 330,000 clones, about nine tenths seen once.

The genes are TRBV27 and TRBJ2-3; D is possibly TRBD2 (6 bases). The clonotype originates from a woman in her 30s with COVID-19, enrolled during active disease. Sequencing was done on a sample of peripheral blood. The CDR3 reads CASSLSLANTDTQYF. CDR3 in DNA: TGTGCCAGCAGTTTATCACTAGCCAACACAGATACGCAGTATTTT.